The 17 T cell receptor beta chains below come from one sample, sequenced in a study of control samples from healthy donors and cancer patients. Sequenced by immunoSEQ multiplex PCR; TCRdb stores in-frame clones only, minus some. The sample carries 70,000 to 90,000 clones, approximately 90% recorded once. Sequenced: PBMCs. These TCRs come from a woman aged 60 to 75 with head and neck cancer.

This rearrangement joins TRBV30 to TRBJ1-5; TRBD1 matches 8 bases. From germline, CDR1 is GTSNPN and CDR2 SVGIG (reference sequence). After removal of 4 bases from V and 5 bases from J, the junction contained 7 bases not matched to a gene. This CDR3 is built from 14 residues. The CDR3 protein is CAWTPTGAHQPQHF. The CDR3 nucleotides are TGTGCCTGGACCCCGACAGGGGCTCATCAGCCCCAGCATTTT.

The chain uses TRBV7-2 and TRBJ2-7; possible D gene TRBD2, 5 bases. Trimming removed 5 bases at V and 4 bases at J, with 15 bases between. CDR1 SGHTA and CDR2 FQGNSA come from the germline V gene. The CDR3 spans 14 residues. DNA of the CDR3: TGTGCCAGCAGCGAAAGTCTTTCGGGGTACGAGCAGTACTTC. As protein: CASSESLSGYEQYF.

The table lists this clone with a count of one. The rearrangement joins TRBV18 to TRBJ2-2; D remains ambiguous. V was shortened by 9 bases and J by 0 bases, with 14 bases between the two germline ends. The CDR3 totals 15 residues. Per germline, CDR1 KGHSH and CDR2 LQKENI. The chain's CDR3 is CASRADSSNTGELFF. The CDR3 DNA reads as TGTGCCAGTCGAGCCGACTCGTCGAACACCGGGGAGCTGTTTTTT.

This clone has just one count. The chain has TRBV5-4 and TRBJ2-7; TRBD1 might be the D (7 bases). CDR1 is SGHNT, CDR2 YYREEE, per germline (reference sequence). The CDR3 runs to 13 residues. V was trimmed by 2 bases and J by 5 bases, leaving 11 bases between them. The CDR3 DNA sequence: TGTGCCAGCAGCTTTCCCAGGGGGGACGAGCAGTACTTC. Translated: CASSFPRGDEQYF.

V gene TRBV30 combines with J gene TRBJ2-7, with 7 bases identical to TRBD2. This CDR3 is built from 12 residues. CDR1 and CDR2 from the germline V gene are GTSNPN and SVGIG (reference sequence). CDR3 DNA sequence: TGTGGAATAGGGAGGGGATACAACGAGCAGTACTTC. Encoded protein: CGIGRGYNEQYF.

Details on this clone: Compared with germline, one end of the junction differs, possibly owing to a read error. V gene TRBV19 combines with J gene TRBJ2-3, with D possibly matching TRBD2 (6 bases). Germline values: CDR1 LNHDA, CDR2 SQIVND (reference sequence). CDR3 length: 14 residues. Written as DNA, the CDR3 is TGTGCCAGTAGTAGATATACTAGCACGGATACGCAGTATTTT. This sequence encodes CASSRYTSTDTQYF.

The chain uses TRBV7-2 and TRBJ2-7; D is undetermined. V was shortened by 0 bases and J by 4 bases, with 7 bases between the two germline ends. This CDR3 region has 13 residues. CDR1 SGHTA and CDR2 FQGNSA come from the germline V gene. The CDR3 DNA follows: TGTGCCAGCAGCTTAGCCCGCGAATACGAGCAGTACTTC. Residues: CASSLAREYEQYF. The full variable domain, completed using reference TRBV7-2 and TRBJ2-7, is GAGVSQSPSNKVTEKGKDVELRCDPISGHTALYWYRQSLGQGLEFLIYFQGNSAPDKSGLPSDRFSAERTGGSVSTLTIQRTQQEDSAVYLCASSLAREYEQYFGPGTRLTVT.

The CDR3 nucleotides are TGTGCTAGTGGTTTGGTAACCGCTAGCGGGAGGCCCTACAATGAGCAGTTCTTC. Protein: CASGLVTASGRPYNEQFF. V gene TRBV12-5 combines with J gene TRBJ2-1; TRBD2 aligns across 11 bases. The junction had 6 bases not matched to a gene; V was cut back by 0 bases and J by 2 bases. Germline-derived CDR1 and CDR2 are LGHNT and FRNRAP. CDR3 size: 18 residues.

In this sample, this clone turned up a few times. The chain couples TRBV4-2 to TRBJ2-7; the match to TRBD1 covers 8 bases. CDR1 and CDR2 (germline): LGHNA, YNFKEQ. The trim removed 3 bases at V and 7 bases at J, leaving 5 bases unmatched. CDR3 length: 13 amino acids. The CDR3 sequence is CASSHTGGREQYF. In nucleotides, the CDR3 is TGTGCCAGCAGCCATACAGGGGGTAGAGAGCAGTACTTC.

The chain has TRBV21-1 and TRBJ1-5; the D call of TRBD1 is as the table states it, not checked on the DNA. TRBV21-1 is a known pseudogene. The CDR3 spans 15 residues. The CDR3 coding sequence is TGTGCCAGCAGCAATCTAGACAGGGAGGATCAGCCCCAGCATTTT. Translating gives CASSNLDREDQPQHF.

V is TRBV2 and J is TRBJ1-2, with unresolved D. CDR1 and CDR2 from the germline V gene are SNHLY and FYNNEI. V was trimmed by 6 bases and J by 8 bases, leaving 22 bases between them. The CDR3 loop spans 15 amino acids. DNA for the CDR3: TGTGCCAGCAGACGGGATATGGGAGATTCGAGGGGCTACACCTTC. It encodes CASRRDMGDSRGYTF.

V usage is TRBV5-6 and J usage is TRBJ1-5, with D possibly matching TRBD1 (5 bases). With 1 base removed from V and 7 bases from J, the gap between germline ends came to 12 bases. This CDR3 contains 14 residues. Germline V gives CDR1 SGHDT, CDR2 YYEEEE. CDR3 nucleotide sequence: TGTGCCAGCAGCTTGAAGGGGATGGGGCAGCCCCAGCATTTT. As protein: CASSLKGMGQPQHF.

The chain couples TRBV28 to TRBJ2-5, with D perhaps matching TRBD1 or TRBD2 (5 bases each). The germline CDR1 and CDR2 sequences are MDHEN and SYDVKM. The V end lost 3 bases, the J end lost 5 bases, and 10 bases lay between the germline ends. The length of the CDR3 is 13 residues. DNA for the CDR3: TGTGCCAGCAGTTTGGTGGGGGTTGAGACCCAGTACTTC. Protein sequence: CASSLVGVETQYF. The full variable domain, with the rest looked up from reference TRBV28 and TRBJ2-5, is DVKVTQSSRYLVKRTGEKVFLECVQDMDHENMFWYRQDPGLGLRLIYFSYDVKMKEKGDIPEGYSVSREKKERFSLILESASTNQTSMYLCASSLVGVETQYFGPGTRLLVL.

This clone was seen a few times. The chain couples TRBV4-3 to TRBJ2-2; 7 bases fit TRBD2. Per germline, CDR1 LGHNA and CDR2 YSLEER. J lost 7 bases, V lost 6 bases, and 17 bases had no gene match. The CDR3 runs to 17 residues. In nucleotides, the CDR3 is TGCGCCAGCAGTCCGACCCTGTTAGCGGGTCGTATCGGGGAGCTGTTTTTT. As protein: CASSPTLLAGRIGELFF.

This sequence joins TRBV28 and TRBJ2-5; the match to TRBD1 covers 7 bases. The CDR3 length is 12 residues. V shed 6 bases, J shed 2 bases, and the junction held 0 bases outside the gene matches. Germline CDR1 MDHEN, CDR2 SYDVKM. CDR3 sequence (DNA): TGTGCCAGCAGACAGGGGCAAGAGACCCAGTACTTC. Protein sequence: CASRQGQETQYF.

V gene TRBV18 combines with J gene TRBJ2-7; D is possibly TRBD2 (5 bases). This CDR3 is built from 14 residues. Trimming pared 6 bases from V and 2 bases from J, leaving 14 bases between. Germline values: CDR1 KGHSH, CDR2 LQKENI. Here the CDR3 reads CASSRGLTTYEQYF. Here the CDR3 DNA reads TGTGCCAGCTCCCGTGGACTGACAACCTACGAGCAGTACTTC.

With regard to this clone: The sample has other DNA sequences that encode this CDR3 too. The chain has TRBV20-1 and TRBJ1-1, with D unclear. There are 11 residues in the CDR3. With 3 bases removed from V and 4 bases from J, the gap between germline ends came to 6 bases. Germline CDR1 DFQATT, CDR2 SNEGSKA (reference sequence). The CDR3 bases are TGCAGTGCTAGGGGAGCCACTGAAGCTTTCTTT. Translating gives CSARGATEAFF.